This T cell receptor (beta chain) was documented in a study of vaccination effects on CD4 cells after COVID-19. Study results and caveats: Limitations: small convalescent group and missing early post-infection timepoints.

Measured with immunoSEQ multiplex PCR; TCRdb has only the in-frame clones, and not every one. Counted here are 27,000 or so clones, around 75% occurring once; the ten biggest clones make up 22%. CDR3 length: 15 amino acids. CDR1 and CDR2 from the germline V gene are MNHEY and SVGAGI. V was pared by 7 bases and J by 5 bases, with 18 bases between. Turning to this clone: What it binds is unknown.

Sequencing in the ViraFEST assay came after antigen-specific CD4+ T cells had been expanded with viral peptide pools, which were used to stimulate PBMC. Following 10 days of culture, CD4+ T cells were isolated. In the vaccine recipients, nucleocapsid antibodies were negative and there was no prior SARS-CoV-2 infection. Culturing of around 1.9 million PBMC per well took place with 8.5 to 10 IU/ml IL-2 and around 10 ug/ml peptides. This clonotype was sampled from a human donor who received a COVID-19 vaccine. The V call is TRBV6-5, the J call TRBJ1-5; D is possibly TRBD1 (6 bases). Sample: CD4+ T cells from PBMCs cultured with HCoV-NL63 spike peptides, taken before COVID-19 vaccination. The CDR3 spells CASTSGGGPYQPQHF. The CDR3 DNA reads as TGTGCCAGCACCTCCGGGGGGGGCCCCTATCAGCCCCAGCATTTT.